The TCR beta chain described here comes from a study of CD8 T cells in ankylosing spondylitis (dated by TCRdb to about 2017). Regarding the complete study: The study set out to find disease-linked TCR variants by profiling T cell receptor beta repertoires in ankylosing spondylitis patients and healthy donors. In total, the full study cohort was made up of about 99 healthy donors and more than 20 ankylosing spondylitis patients. Samples of peripheral blood were taken, and for ankylosing spondylitis patients, synovial fluid was collected as well. Study-wide findings and limitations: Some motif variants were previously reported in synovial fluid and blood of reactive arthritis patients, suggesting common disease-initiation mechanisms. A TCR beta motif of several highly homologous amino acid variants appeared characteristic of blood from ankylosing spondylitis patients. According to the report, matched synovial fluid samples from ankylosing spondylitis patients were significantly enriched for the disease-linked clones. A CD8+ phenotype was shown by the disease-linked clones, which were found at relatively low frequencies in peripheral blood.

The instrument was an Illumina HiSeq 2500. Quantitative 5'-RACE with molecular barcodes was the method used to prepare the TCR beta libraries. Turning to the authors' computational methods: A new computational method, built on a probabilistic model of VDJ rearrangement, was used to identify disease-linked TCR variants. Clones were called with MiXCR by TCRdb after fastp trimmed the public reads at Q25, and only in-frame beta chains were retained. All rows with the same CDR3 protein become a single entry with the most common DNA and genes. It is TCRdb's table, rather than the study itself, that gives the V and J calls and clone size. Present in this sample are a few hundred thousand distinct CDR3 sequences, roughly 18% of which were seen just once. 42% of the sample belongs to the ten largest clones. The table lists this clonotype with a few counts. The antigen it recognizes is unknown. Per-nucleotide qualities are absent, and no much larger clonotype sits a single base away.

Taken from the germline V gene, the CDR1 and CDR2 loops are MNHEY and SVGAGI. The CDR3 runs 17 residues from the cysteine to the phenylalanine. Of all the DNA, just the CDR3 is kept, 51 bases in frame from base 1. V drops 4 bases and J drops 2 bases, leaving 18 bases in between. This receptor was identified in a male donor with ankylosing spondylitis. Sequencing input: blood, either unsorted or a sorted T cell fraction (not recorded which). The rearrangement combines TRBV6-5 with TRBJ2-1, with a weak D call of TRBD2 (6 bases match). The CDR3: CASSSIKTRKAYNEQFF. The sequenced DNA: TGTGCCAGCAGTTCCATCAAGACTAGAAAAGCCTACAATGAGCAGTTCTTC.